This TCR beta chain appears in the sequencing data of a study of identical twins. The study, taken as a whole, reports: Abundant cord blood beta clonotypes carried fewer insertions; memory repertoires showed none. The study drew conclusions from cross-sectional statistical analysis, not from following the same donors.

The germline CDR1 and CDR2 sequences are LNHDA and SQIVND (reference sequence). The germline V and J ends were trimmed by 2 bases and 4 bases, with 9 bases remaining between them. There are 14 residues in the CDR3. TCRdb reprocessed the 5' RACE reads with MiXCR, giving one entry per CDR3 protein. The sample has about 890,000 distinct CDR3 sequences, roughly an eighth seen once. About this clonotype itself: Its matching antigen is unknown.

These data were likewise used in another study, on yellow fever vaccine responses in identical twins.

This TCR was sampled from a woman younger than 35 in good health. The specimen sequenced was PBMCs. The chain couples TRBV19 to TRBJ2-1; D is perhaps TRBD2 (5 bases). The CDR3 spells CASSIFTSYNEQFF. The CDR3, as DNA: TGTGCCAGTAGTATATTCACTAGTTACAATGAGCAGTTCTTC.